This T cell receptor beta chain was sequenced in a study of shared clonotypes between healthy human individuals. Findings and caveats of the study: On the whole, naive subsets had larger estimated richness than memory subsets had.

Profiling relied on immunoSEQ multiplex PCR, and the TCRdb table lists in-frame clones only, not all of them. The profile shows around 2,000,000 clones, 90% to 95% of them singletons. A note on this clone: Antigen unknown.

V was clipped by 5 bases and J by 6 bases, with 21 bases between them. This CDR3 has 16 amino acids. Germline V gives CDR1 MNHEY, CDR2 SMNVEV (reference sequence). The chain uses TRBV27 and TRBJ2-3; D might be TRBD1 or TRBD2, each matching 5 bases. The sequence was collected from a man between 18 and 29 years old in good health. The sample consisted of naive CD4+ T cells sorted from blood. Subset denoted: CD45RA+ positively selected. This CDR3 reads CASSGDRERIIDTQYF. Written as DNA, the CDR3 is TGTGCCAGCAGTGGGGACCGAGAACGTATTATTGATACGCAGTATTTT.